A selection of T cell receptor beta chains follows, all from one sample in a study of blood T cell repertoires in COVID-19. Profiled with immunoSEQ multiplex PCR; TCRdb holds only in-frame clones, not every one. Of roughly 240,000 clones in the sample, about 84% were seen once. Sequencing input: peripheral blood. Receptor source: a woman of 80 years or more with COVID-19, enrolled during active disease. Each CDR3 is given with its conserved first and last residue. Fields, in order: D gene, V gene, J gene, clone size, CDR3 protein. A D gene is named only where the DNA matches it firmly. Where a row states a size, it is once, few, many or the class of an expanded clone; other rows omit it.

D: TRBD1; V: TRBV7-8; J: TRBJ1-4; size: NA; CDR3: CASSRGTGGNEKLFF
D: NA; V: TRBV24-1; J: TRBJ2-5; size: NA; CDR3: CATSDPTWEETQYF
D: NA; V: TRBV5-1; J: TRBJ2-1; size: NA; CDR3: CASSIDSTYNEQFF
D: NA; V: TRBV11-3; J: TRBJ1-1; size: NA; CDR3: CASSLLPTGGITEAFF
D: NA; V: TRBV5-1; J: TRBJ1-5; size: NA; CDR3: CASSLTSQGQPQHF
D: TRBD1; V: TRBV5-1; J: TRBJ1-2; size: few; CDR3: CASSLRDRVSGYTF
D: TRBD1; V: TRBV18; J: TRBJ2-1; size: NA; CDR3: CASSPVARTGLINEQFF
D: TRBD1; V: TRBV9; J: TRBJ1-2; size: NA; CDR3: CASSVVGQGLGYGYTF
D: NA; V: TRBV24-1; J: TRBJ1-2; size: NA; CDR3: CATSERGIEGYTF
D: NA; V: TRBV5-1; J: TRBJ2-7; size: NA; CDR3: CASSLGGMNEQYF
D: NA; V: TRBV7-2; J: TRBJ1-6; size: few; CDR3: CASSPGVWNSPLHF
D: TRBD1; V: TRBV19; J: TRBJ2-1; size: NA; CDR3: CASSILGQGFGDEQFF
D: NA; V: TRBV6-1; J: TRBJ1-1; size: NA; CDR3: CASRPPVNTEAFF